This TCR beta chain was sequenced in a study of shared clonotypes between healthy human individuals. Study conclusions and caveats: Shared clonotypes: 4.5% to 6% naive CD4, around 3.5% naive CD8, 2.3% memory CD4, over 0.3% memory CD8. Exclusively blood specimens were collected; tissue repertoires likely differ. Having only a few donors restricted how much genetic and exposure-history diversity was captured.

Germline trimming cut 0 bases from V and 3 bases from J; bases unmatched to any gene: 4. Looked up from germline, CDR1 is SEHNR and CDR2 is FQNEAQ (reference sequence). The CDR3 sequence is 16 residues long. To note about this clone: Its antigen is not identified.

Naivety among CD8 cells was defined by CD45RO negativity and positive CCR7 selection, thereby excluding terminally differentiated effector memory CD45RA+ cells. Sequenced by immunoSEQ multiplex PCR; TCRdb stores in-frame clones only, minus some. The sample contains roughly 770,000 clones, roughly 96% of which appear only once. Source material: naive CD8+ T cells sorted from blood. The receptor comes from a man aged 25 to 45 in good health. The chain uses TRBV7-9 and TRBJ2-3; TRBD1 matches at 9 bases. CDR3 in amino acids: CASSLALTGGTDTQYF. The CDR3 nucleotides are TGTGCCAGCAGCTTAGCGTTGACAGGGGGGACAGATACGCAGTATTTT.